These 14 T cell receptor beta chains were sequenced from one sample in a study of identifying expanded T cells in peripheral blood. Method: immunoSEQ multiplex PCR; TCRdb's copy keeps in-frame clones and lacks some. The profile covers some 81,000 clones, with 84% appearing a single time and 15% to 20% taken by the ten largest. The sequencing input was blood. All receptors come from a person aged 18-70 years in good health.

This chain links TRBV5-4 with TRBJ2-7; TRBD1 matches 8 bases. Germline trimming cut 4 bases from V and 2 bases from J; bases unmatched to any gene: 8. CDR1 is SGHNT, CDR2 YYREEE, per germline (reference sequence). This CDR3 contains 15 residues. CDR3 protein: CASSGYHRGAYEQYF. The CDR3 bases are TGTGCCAGCAGCGGGTATCACAGGGGGGCCTACGAGCAGTACTTC.

Written as DNA, the CDR3 is TGTGCCAGCAGTCTTGTTATGACAGGGAACACCGGGGAGCTGTTTTTT. Residues: CASSLVMTGNTGELFF. The chain carries TRBV6-4 and TRBJ2-2, with a tentative D call TRBD1 (6 bases). Germline CDR1 MRHNA, CDR2 SNTAGT. The CDR3 runs 16 residues. The V gene lost 5 bases and the J gene lost 1 base, with 14 bases spanning the gap.

The chain couples TRBV6-5 to TRBJ1-1; D gene unclear. This CDR3 is 14 amino acids long. Germline V gene lookup returns CDR1 MNHEY and CDR2 SVGAGI. Trimming pared 4 bases from V and 0 bases from J, leaving 9 bases between. CDR3 protein: CASSSDGLNTEAFF. The CDR3, as DNA: TGTGCCAGCAGTTCTGACGGACTGAACACTGAAGCTTTCTTT.

The V and J genes are TRBV6-1 and TRBJ2-3; D is undetermined. The CDR3 is 13 amino acids. V was trimmed by 3 bases and J by 2 bases, leaving 6 bases between them. CDR1 and CDR2 from the germline V gene are MNHNS and SASEGT. The CDR3 sequence: CASSEVNTDTQYF. The DNA for the CDR3 is TGTGCCAGCAGTGAGGTCAACACAGATACGCAGTATTTT.

The V call is TRBV4-3, the J call TRBJ2-1, with D perhaps matching TRBD1 or TRBD2 (5 bases each). Germline values: CDR1 LGHNA, CDR2 YSLEER. This CDR3 region has 15 residues. Trimming removed 5 bases at V and 10 bases at J, with 21 bases between. The CDR3 sequence is CASSSSGPLPGEQFF. The CDR3 bases are TGCGCCAGCAGCTCCTCGGGACCACTACCTGGGGAGCAGTTCTTC.

This clone was counted only a few times. This chain connects TRBV28 to TRBJ1-2; 8 nucleotides match TRBD1. Trimming at V came to 6 bases and at J to 8 bases, leaving 11 bases not matched to a gene. The CDR3 loop spans 14 amino acids. Germline V gene data show CDR1 as MDHEN and CDR2 as SYDVKM. CDR3 coding DNA: TGTGCCAGCAGCCGTGACAGGGGTTTGGGCGGCTACACCTTC. This sequence encodes CASSRDRGLGGYTF.

The chain joins TRBV28 to TRBJ1-1, with D hard to call. The CDR3 totals 15 residues. Trimming shortened V by 2 bases and J by 0 bases, and 10 bases separated the two germline ends. Germline CDR1 reads MDHEN; CDR2 reads SYDVKM. This chain's CDR3 is CASSLQQRMNTEAFF. CDR3 DNA sequence: TGTGCCAGCAGTTTACAACAGAGGATGAACACTGAAGCTTTCTTT.

This clone has only a few counts. The chain links TRBV25-1 to TRBJ2-2; D call uncertain. This CDR3 comprises 13 residues. Germline V gene sequence: CDR1 MGHDK, CDR2 SYGVNS. Between the trimmed V and J ends, which lost 3 bases and 4 bases, there was a span of 6 bases. CDR3 in amino acids: CASSEFSTGELFF. DNA for the CDR3: TGTGCCAGCAGTGAGTTTTCCACCGGGGAGCTGTTTTTT.

J is TRBJ1-1 and V is TRBV7-8; perhaps TRBD1 as D (6 bases). The CDR3 totals 14 residues. From germline, CDR1 is SGHVS and CDR2 FQNEAQ. The V end was cut by 4 bases, the J end by 4 bases, with 13 bases between. CDR3 protein: CASSWGPEATEAFF. CDR3 nucleotides: TGTGCCAGCAGCTGGGGGCCCGAGGCCACTGAAGCTTTCTTT.

The rearrangement joins TRBV13 to TRBJ2-3, with 13 bases that match TRBD2. Germline lookup yields CDR1 PRHDT and CDR2 FYEKMQ (reference sequence). V shed 4 bases, J shed 0 bases, and the junction held 4 bases outside the gene matches. This CDR3 spans 17 amino acids. CDR3 sequence (DNA): TGTGCCAGCAGCTCCAGGACTAGCGGGAGAAGCACAGATACGCAGTATTTT. Translating gives CASSSRTSGRSTDTQYF.

V and J are TRBV11-3 and TRBJ2-5; TRBD2 is a possible D gene (5 bases). The CDR3 runs to 15 residues. V lost 1 base, J lost 5 bases, and 14 bases lay in between. Germline CDR1 reads SGHNT; CDR2 reads YENEEA. CDR3 bases: TGTGCCAGCAGCTTAGGGACGGAGGCGCTGGAGACCCAGTACTTC. Amino acids: CASSLGTEALETQYF.

The chain combines TRBV7-2 with TRBJ1-1; TRBD1 agrees at 8 bases. The CDR3 totals 14 residues. Germline V CDR1 and CDR2: SGHTA, FQGNSA. The junction had 6 bases not matched to a gene; V was cut back by 4 bases and J by 5 bases. Written as DNA, the CDR3 is TGTGCCAGCAGCTATGACAGGGGTCGGACTGAAGCTTTCTTT. Amino acid sequence: CASSYDRGRTEAFF.

This clone came up a few times. The chain is built from TRBV2 and TRBJ2-2; 7 positions agree with TRBD1. CDR1 and CDR2 from the germline V gene are SNHLY and FYNNEI. The J segment lost 1 base and the V segment lost 8 bases, leaving 4 bases of the junction unmatched. The CDR3 loop spans 14 amino acids. The CDR3 reads CASETGMNTGELFF. CDR3 in DNA: TGTGCCAGCGAGACAGGGATGAACACCGGGGAGCTGTTTTTT.

This CDR3 reads CSVQDRDTEAFF. The CDR3 nucleotides read TGCAGCGTTCAGGACAGGGACACTGAAGCTTTCTTT. The gene calls are TRBV29-1 and TRBJ1-1; 8 bases fit TRBD1. This CDR3 region has 12 residues. Per germline, CDR1 SQVTM and CDR2 ANQGSEA. V gave up 5 bases and J gave up 3 bases; unmatched junction bases: 2.